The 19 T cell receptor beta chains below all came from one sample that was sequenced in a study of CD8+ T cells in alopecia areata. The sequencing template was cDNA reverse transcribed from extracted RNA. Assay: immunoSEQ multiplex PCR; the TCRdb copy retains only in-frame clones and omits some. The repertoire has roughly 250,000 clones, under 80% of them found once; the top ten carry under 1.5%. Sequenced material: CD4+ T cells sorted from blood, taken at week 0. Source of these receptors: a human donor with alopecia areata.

The DNA for the CDR3 is TGCGCCAGCAGCCAAGTGGGTCAGCCCCAGCATTTT. Translating it yields CASSQVGQPQHF. The chain recombines TRBV4-1 with TRBJ1-5; D gene unclear. The V end was cut by 1 base, the J end by 6 bases, with 4 bases between. Germline-derived CDR1 and CDR2 are MGHRA and YSYEKL. The CDR3 contains 12 residues.

CDR3: CASSPGHLETQYF. CDR3 DNA sequence: TGTGCCAGCAGCCCGGGGCACTTGGAGACCCAGTACTTC. The J gene is TRBJ2-5, the V gene TRBV7-2; the D call may be TRBD1 or TRBD2 (5 bases each). V gave up 5 bases and J gave up 5 bases, with 12 bases separating them. The germline gives CDR1 SGHTA, CDR2 FQGNSA. The CDR3 is made up of 13 amino acids.

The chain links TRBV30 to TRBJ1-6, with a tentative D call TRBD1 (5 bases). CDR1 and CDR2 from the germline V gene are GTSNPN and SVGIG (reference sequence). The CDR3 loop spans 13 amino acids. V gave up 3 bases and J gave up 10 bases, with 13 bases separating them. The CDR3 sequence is CAWRSDISSPLHF. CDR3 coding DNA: TGTGCCTGGAGATCGGACATTTCCTCACCCCTCCACTTT.

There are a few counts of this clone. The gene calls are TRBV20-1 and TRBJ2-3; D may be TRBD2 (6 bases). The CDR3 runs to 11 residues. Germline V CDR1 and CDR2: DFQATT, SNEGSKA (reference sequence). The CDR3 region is CSQLAADTQYF. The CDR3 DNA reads TGCAGCCAACTAGCCGCAGATACGCAGTATTTT.

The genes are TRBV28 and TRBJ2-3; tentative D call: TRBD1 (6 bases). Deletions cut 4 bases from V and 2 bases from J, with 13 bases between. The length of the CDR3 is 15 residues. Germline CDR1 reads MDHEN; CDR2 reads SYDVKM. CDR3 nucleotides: TGTGCCAGCAGTTCAACCGGGACACACACAGATACGCAGTATTTT. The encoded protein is CASSSTGTHTDTQYF.

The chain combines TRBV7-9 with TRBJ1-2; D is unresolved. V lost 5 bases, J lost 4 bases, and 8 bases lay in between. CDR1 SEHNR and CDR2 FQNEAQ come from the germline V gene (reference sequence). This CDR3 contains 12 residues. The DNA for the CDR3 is TGTGCCAGCAGCCCCCGGCCCTATGGCTACACCTTC. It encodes CASSPRPYGYTF.

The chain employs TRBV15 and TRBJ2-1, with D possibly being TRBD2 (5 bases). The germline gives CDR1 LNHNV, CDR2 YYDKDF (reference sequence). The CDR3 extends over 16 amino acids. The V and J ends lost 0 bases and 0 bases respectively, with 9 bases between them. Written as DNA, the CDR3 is TGTGCCACCAGCAGAGAAACGGGATTCTCCTACAATGAGCAGTTCTTC. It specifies CATSRETGFSYNEQFF.

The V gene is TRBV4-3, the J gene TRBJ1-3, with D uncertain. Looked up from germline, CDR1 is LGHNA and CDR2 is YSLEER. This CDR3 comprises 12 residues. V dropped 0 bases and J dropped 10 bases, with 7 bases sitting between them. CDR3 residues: CASSQDAGTIYF. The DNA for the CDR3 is TGCGCCAGCAGCCAAGATGCGGGAACCATATATTTT.

The CDR3 bases are TGCGCCAGCAGCTTGGCTGACAGGATGAACACTGAAGCTTTCTTT. Amino acids: CASSLADRMNTEAFF. The chain employs TRBV5-1 and TRBJ1-1, with TRBD1 as a possible D gene (6 bases). Deletions cut 0 bases from V and 0 bases from J, with 9 bases between. The CDR3 is 15 amino acids. Germline values: CDR1 SGHRS, CDR2 YFSETQ.

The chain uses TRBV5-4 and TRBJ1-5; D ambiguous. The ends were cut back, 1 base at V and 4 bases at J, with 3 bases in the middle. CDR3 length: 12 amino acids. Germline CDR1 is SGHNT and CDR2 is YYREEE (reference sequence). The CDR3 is CASSLLNQPQHF. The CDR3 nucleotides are TGTGCCAGCAGCTTGCTGAATCAGCCCCAGCATTTT.

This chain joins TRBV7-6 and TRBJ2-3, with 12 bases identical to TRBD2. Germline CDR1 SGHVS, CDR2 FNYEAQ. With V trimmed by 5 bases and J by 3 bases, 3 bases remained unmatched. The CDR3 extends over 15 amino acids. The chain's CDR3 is CASSLTSGGTDTQYF. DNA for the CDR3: TGTGCCAGCAGCCTCACTAGCGGGGGGACAGATACGCAGTATTTT.

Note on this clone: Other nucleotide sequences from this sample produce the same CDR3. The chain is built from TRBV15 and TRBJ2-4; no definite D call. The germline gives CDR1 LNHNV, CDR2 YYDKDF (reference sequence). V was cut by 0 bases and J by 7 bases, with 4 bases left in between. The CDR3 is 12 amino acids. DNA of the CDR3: TGTGCCACCAGCAGAGATGGGAACATTCAGTACTTC. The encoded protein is CATSRDGNIQYF.

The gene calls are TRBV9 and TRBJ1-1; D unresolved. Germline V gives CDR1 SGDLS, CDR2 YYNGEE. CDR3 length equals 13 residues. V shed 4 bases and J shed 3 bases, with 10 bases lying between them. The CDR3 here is CASSPPAHTEAFF. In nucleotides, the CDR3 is TGTGCCAGCAGCCCCCCGGCGCACACTGAAGCTTTCTTT. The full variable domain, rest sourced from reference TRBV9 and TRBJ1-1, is DSGVTQTPKHLITATGQRVTLRCSPRSGDLSVYWYQQSLDQGLQFLIQYYNGEERAKGNILERFSAQQFPDLHSELNLSSLELGDSALYFCASSPPAHTEAFFGQGTRLTVV.

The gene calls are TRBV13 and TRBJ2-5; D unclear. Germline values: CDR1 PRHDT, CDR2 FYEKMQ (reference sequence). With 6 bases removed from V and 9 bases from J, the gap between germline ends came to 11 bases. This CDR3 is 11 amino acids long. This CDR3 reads CASSSTRAQYF. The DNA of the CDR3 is TGTGCCAGCAGTTCTACCCGGGCCCAGTACTTC.

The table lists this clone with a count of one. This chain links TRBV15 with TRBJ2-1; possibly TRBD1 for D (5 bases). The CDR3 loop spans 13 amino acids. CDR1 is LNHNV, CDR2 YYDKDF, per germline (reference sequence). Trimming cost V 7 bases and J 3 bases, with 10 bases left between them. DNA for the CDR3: TGTGCCACCATTGGGGCCGACTACAATGAGCAGTTCTTC. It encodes CATIGADYNEQFF.

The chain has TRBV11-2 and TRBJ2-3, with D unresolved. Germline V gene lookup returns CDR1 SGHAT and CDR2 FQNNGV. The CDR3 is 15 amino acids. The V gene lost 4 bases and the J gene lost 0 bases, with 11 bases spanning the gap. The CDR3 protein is CASSSLGWSTDTQYF. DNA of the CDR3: TGTGCCAGCAGCTCCTTAGGGTGGAGCACAGATACGCAGTATTTT.

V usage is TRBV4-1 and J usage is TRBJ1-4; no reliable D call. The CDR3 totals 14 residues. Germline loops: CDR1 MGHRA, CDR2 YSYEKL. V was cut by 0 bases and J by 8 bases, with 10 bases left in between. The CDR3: CASSQEGAGEKLFF. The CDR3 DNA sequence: TGCGCCAGCAGCCAAGAGGGCGCCGGGGAAAAACTGTTTTTT.

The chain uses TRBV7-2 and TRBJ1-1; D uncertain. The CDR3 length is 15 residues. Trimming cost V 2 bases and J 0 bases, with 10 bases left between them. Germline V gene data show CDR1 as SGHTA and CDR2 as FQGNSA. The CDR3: CASSLFGRLNTEAFF. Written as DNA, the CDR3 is TGTGCCAGCAGCTTATTTGGCAGGCTGAACACTGAAGCTTTCTTT.

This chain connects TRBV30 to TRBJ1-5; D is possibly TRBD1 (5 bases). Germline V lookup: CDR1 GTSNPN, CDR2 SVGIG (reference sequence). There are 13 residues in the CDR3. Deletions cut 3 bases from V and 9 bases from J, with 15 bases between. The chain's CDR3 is CAWREGQGGPQHF. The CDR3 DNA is TGTGCCTGGAGGGAGGGCCAGGGAGGGCCCCAGCATTTT.